The rows below give T cell receptor beta chains drawn from one sample of a study of patients and donors after allogeneic stem cell transplantation. One entry per CDR3 protein, called by TCRdb with MiXCR from the RT-PCR reads. The repertoire holds roughly 880,000 distinct CDR3 sequences, with more than 15% as singletons. Sequencing was done on a sample of blood, either unsorted or a sorted T cell fraction (not recorded which). The source is a human donor who was either an allogeneic HSCT recipient or a stem cell or donor lymphocyte infusion donor (not recorded which). It is not recorded whose cells these are; they may come from a transplant donor. The CDR3 runs from the conserved cysteine through the conserved F or W. D genes are given only for firm matches. Only some rows state a clone size, as once, few, many or a class for expanded clones.

v_gene	abundance	j_gene	d_gene	CDR3nt	CDR3aa
TRBV6-2/TRBV6-3	few	TRBJ2-7	.	TGTGCCAGCAGTTCCGATGACGATTTGGTCGCCGACGAGCAGTACTTC	CASSSDDDLVADEQYF
TRBV2	.	TRBJ2-1	.	TGTGCCAGCAGCGGGTGGGTCTCCTACAATGAGCAGTTCTTC	CASSGWVSYNEQFF
TRBV20-1	few	TRBJ2-1	TRBD2	TGCAGTGCTAGAGACGGCACTAGCGGGAGTGATGAGCAGTTCTTC	CSARDGTSGSDEQFF
TRBV10-3	.	TRBJ2-5	TRBD2	TGTGCCATCAGTGAGCTGGCTAGCGGGGTTGAGACCCAGTACTTC	CAISELASGVETQYF
TRBV6-5	.	TRBJ1-2	.	TGTGCCAGCAGTTACTACCCCCTGGGTCACGATGGCTACACCTTC	CASSYYPLGHDGYTF
TRBV12-3/TRBV12-4	.	TRBJ1-6	.	TGTGCCAGCAGCCAATTTGGCTCACCCCTCCACTTT	CASSQFGSPLHF
TRBV30	.	TRBJ1-1	.	TGTGCCTGGGCGAGGGGGACTGAAGCTTTCTTT	CAWARGTEAFF
TRBV3-1	few	TRBJ2-3	.	TGTGCCAGCACTTCTTCTACAGATACGCAGTATTTT	CASTSSTDTQYF
TRBV25-1	.	TRBJ1-1	.	TGTGCCAGCAGTCCCGACAGGACGGACACTGAAGCTTTCTTT	CASSPDRTDTEAFF
TRBV12-3/TRBV12-4	.	TRBJ1-1	.	TGTGCCAGCAGTTTATTGTCAGGGAAGAACACTGAAGCTTTCTTT	CASSLLSGKNTEAFF
TRBV4-3	few	TRBJ1-1	.	TGCGCCAGCAGCCGGAAGGTCATGAACACTGAAGCTTTCTTT	CASSRKVMNTEAFF
TRBV5-4	.	TRBJ2-1	TRBD1	TGTGCCAGCTCCCCTGGGGACAGGGATTACAATGAGCAGTTCTTC	CASSPGDRDYNEQFF
TRBV20-1	few	TRBJ1-1	TRBD1	TGCAGTGCTAGTACCGGGACAGGGGGCGCATCTGAAGCTTTCTTT	CSASTGTGGASEAFF
TRBV12-3/TRBV12-4	few	TRBJ2-1	.	TGTGCCAGCAGTTCGGGCCTTGACGCACATGAGCAGTTCTTC	CASSSGLDAHEQFF
TRBV5-1	many	TRBJ1-1	TRBD1	TGCGCCAGCAGGGGGACAGTCCTGAACACTGAAGCTTTCTTT	CASRGTVLNTEAFF
TRBV7-8	.	TRBJ2-5	TRBD2	TGTGCCAGCAGCTTAGCGGCTAGCGGGAGTAGGGGGACCCAGTACTTC	CASSLAASGSRGTQYF
TRBV2	.	TRBJ2-1	TRBD2	TGTGCCAGCATTAGGCCGGGGGGAAATATGAATGAGCAGTTCTTC	CASIRPGGNMNEQFF
TRBV20-1	many	TRBJ2-7	.	TGCAGTGCCCCACATCCAGGGGCCTCCTACGAGCAGTACTTC	CSAPHPGASYEQYF
TRBV5-1	few	TRBJ1-2	.	TGCGCCAGCAGCTCGGGACCGCTCGACTATGGCTACACCTTC	CASSSGPLDYGYTF
TRBV18	few	TRBJ1-2	.	TGTGCCAGCTCCCAAGGCACAGGGACCGGCTACACCTTC	CASSQGTGTGYTF
TRBV20-1	few	TRBJ2-7	TRBD1	TGCAGTGCTAGAGATCCGAGGAGGCAGGGGGCCTACGAGCAGTACTTC	CSARDPRRQGAYEQYF
TRBV14	.	TRBJ2-7	.	TGTGCCAGCAGCCGTCCGGGAACCCTCTACGAGCAGTACTTC	CASSRPGTLYEQYF
TRBV5-1	many	TRBJ2-7	TRBD2	TGCGCCAGCAGCTTGGTAAGCGGGAGGAATGAGCAGTACTTC	CASSLVSGRNEQYF
TRBV29-1	.	TRBJ2-2	.	TGCAGCGTTGTCGTCCAGGCCGCTAACACCGGGGAGCTGTTTTTT	CSVVVQAANTGELFF
TRBV20-1	few	TRBJ1-2	TRBD1	TGCAGTGCTAGTGTACAGGGGGCTCTCTATGGCTACACCTTC	CSASVQGALYGYTF
TRBV5-1	.	TRBJ2-7	.	TGCGCCAGCAGCTTAGGACCCCGCGGGACAGCCTACGAGCAGTACTTC	CASSLGPRGTAYEQYF
TRBV20-1	.	TRBJ2-4	.	TGCAGTGCTCGGACAGTCTTAATAGCCAAAAACATTCAGTACTTC	CSARTVLIAKNIQYF
TRBV7-2	.	TRBJ2-7	.	TGTGCCAGCAGTTTAGACAGCTACAAGCAGTACTTC	CASSLDSYKQYF
TRBV12-3/TRBV12-4	few	TRBJ2-1	TRBD2	TGTGCCAGCAGTTTAGGCGGGAGGACCTACAATGAGCAGTTCTTC	CASSLGGRTYNEQFF
TRBV15	.	TRBJ1-1	.	TGTGCCACCAGCAGACTCCCGAACACTGAAGCTTTCTTT	CATSRLPNTEAFF
TRBV7-6	.	TRBJ2-1	.	TGTGCCAGCAGCTTTCATCTCCGAAAGGGAACCTCCTACAATGAGCAGTTCTTC	CASSFHLRKGTSYNEQFF
TRBV4-3	few	TRBJ2-7	.	TGCGCCAGCAGCCAACATGGGGCAACCTACGAGCAGTACTTC	CASSQHGATYEQYF
TRBV30	many	TRBJ1-6	.	TGTGCCTGGAGTGCCAGGGAGAATTCACCCCTCCACTTT	CAWSARENSPLHF
TRBV7-9	many	TRBJ2-5	.	TGTGCCAGCAGCTTAGCAGGGGGTTCGGAGACCCAGTACTTC	CASSLAGGSETQYF
TRBV7-8	.	TRBJ2-3	.	TGTGCCAGCAGCTTCAGGACCCAAGATACGCAGTATTTT	CASSFRTQDTQYF
TRBV20-1	few	TRBJ2-2	TRBD1	TGCAGTGCTAGAGATCGTGGGACAGCGAACACCGGGGAGCTGTTTTTT	CSARDRGTANTGELFF
TRBV29-1	many	TRBJ1-5	.	TGCAGCGTTGAAGATGGGCAGTACGATCAGCCCCAGCATTTT	CSVEDGQYDQPQHF
TRBV7-9	.	TRBJ2-1	TRBD2	TGTGCCAGCAGCCCAAAAGTCCCTAGCGGAAACAATGAGCAGTTCTTC	CASSPKVPSGNNEQFF
TRBV6-5	.	TRBJ2-3	.	TGTGCCAGCAGTTACTCGGGGGCGCGGGCAGATACGCAGTATTTT	CASSYSGARADTQYF
TRBV3-1	.	TRBJ2-1	TRBD2	TGTGCCAGCGGCGCGGGACTAGCGGGCGGTGAGCAGTTCTTC	CASGAGLAGGEQFF
TRBV29-1	.	TRBJ2-7	.	TGCAGCGTTGAAAAGGTGAAGGGTAAGGACTCCGGCTGGCGGTACGAGCAGTACTTC	CSVEKVKGKDSGWRYEQYF